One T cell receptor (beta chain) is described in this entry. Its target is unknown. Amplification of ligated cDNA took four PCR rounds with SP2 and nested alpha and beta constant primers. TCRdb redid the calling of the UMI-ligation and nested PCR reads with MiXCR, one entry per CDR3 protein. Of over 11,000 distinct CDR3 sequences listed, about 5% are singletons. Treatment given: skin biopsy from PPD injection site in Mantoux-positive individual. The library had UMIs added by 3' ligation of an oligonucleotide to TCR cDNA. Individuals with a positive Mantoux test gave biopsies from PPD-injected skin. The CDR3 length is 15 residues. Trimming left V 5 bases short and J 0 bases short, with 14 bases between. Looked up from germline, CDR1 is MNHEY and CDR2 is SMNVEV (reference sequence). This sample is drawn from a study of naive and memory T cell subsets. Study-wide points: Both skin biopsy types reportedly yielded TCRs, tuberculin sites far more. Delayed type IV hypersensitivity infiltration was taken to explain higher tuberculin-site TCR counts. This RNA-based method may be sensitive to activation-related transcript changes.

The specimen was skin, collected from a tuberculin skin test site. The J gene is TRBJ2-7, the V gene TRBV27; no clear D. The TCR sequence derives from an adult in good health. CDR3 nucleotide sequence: TGTGCCAGCAGTCCCCGGTCACAGAGCTCCTACGAGCAGTACTTC. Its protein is CASSPRSQSSYEQYF.